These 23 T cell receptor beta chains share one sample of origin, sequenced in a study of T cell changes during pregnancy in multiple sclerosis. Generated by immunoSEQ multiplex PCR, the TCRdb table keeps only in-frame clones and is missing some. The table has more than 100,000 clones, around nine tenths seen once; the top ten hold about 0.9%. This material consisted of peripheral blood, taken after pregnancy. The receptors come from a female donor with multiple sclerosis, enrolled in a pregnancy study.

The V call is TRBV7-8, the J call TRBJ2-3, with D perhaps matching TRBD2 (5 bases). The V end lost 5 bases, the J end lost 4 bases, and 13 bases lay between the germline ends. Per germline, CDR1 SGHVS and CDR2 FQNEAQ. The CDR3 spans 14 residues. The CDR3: CASSPTGRADTQYF. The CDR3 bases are TGTGCCAGCAGCCCGACGGGAAGGGCAGATACGCAGTATTTT.

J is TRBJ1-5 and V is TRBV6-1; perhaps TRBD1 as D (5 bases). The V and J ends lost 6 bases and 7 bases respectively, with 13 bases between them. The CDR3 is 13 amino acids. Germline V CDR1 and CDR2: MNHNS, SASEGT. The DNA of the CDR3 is TGTGCCAGCAGGGCAGGGAAGGGCCAGCCCCAGCATTTT. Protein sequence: CASRAGKGQPQHF.

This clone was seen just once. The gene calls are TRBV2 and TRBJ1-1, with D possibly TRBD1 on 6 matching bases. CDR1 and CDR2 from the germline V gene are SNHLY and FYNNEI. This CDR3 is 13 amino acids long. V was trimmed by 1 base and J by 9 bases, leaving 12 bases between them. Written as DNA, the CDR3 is TGTGCCAGCAGTGAAGAGGCAGGGGTGAAAGCTTTCTTT. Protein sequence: CASSEEAGVKAFF.

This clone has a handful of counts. CDR3 sequence reads: CASSWDRAAYGYTF. The CDR3 bases are TGCGCCAGCAGCTGGGACAGGGCGGCTTATGGCTACACCTTC. The genes are TRBV5-1 and TRBJ1-2; TRBD1 matches at 9 bases. V shed 3 bases, J shed 5 bases, and the junction held 5 bases outside the gene matches. Germline assignment: CDR1 SGHRS and CDR2 YFSETQ. This CDR3 is 14 amino acids long.

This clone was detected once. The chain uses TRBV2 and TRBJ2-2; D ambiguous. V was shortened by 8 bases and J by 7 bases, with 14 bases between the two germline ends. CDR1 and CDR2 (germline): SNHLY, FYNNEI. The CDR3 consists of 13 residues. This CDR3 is CASFWQFGGELFF. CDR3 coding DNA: TGTGCCAGCTTCTGGCAGTTTGGCGGGGAGCTGTTTTTT.

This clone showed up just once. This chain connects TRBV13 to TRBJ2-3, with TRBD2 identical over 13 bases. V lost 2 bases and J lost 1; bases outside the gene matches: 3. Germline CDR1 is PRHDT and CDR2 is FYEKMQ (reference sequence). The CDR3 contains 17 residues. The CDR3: CASSLTSGRAGTDTQYF. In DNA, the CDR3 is TGTGCCAGCAGCTTAACTAGCGGGAGGGCCGGCACAGATACGCAGTATTTT.

CDR3 nucleotides: TGTGCCAGCAGGCCGCACACGGACAGGGGGCACCAGCCCCAGCATTTT. Amino acids: CASRPHTDRGHQPQHF. The rearrangement joins TRBV6-6 to TRBJ1-5, with TRBD1 matching over 11 bases. The germline V gene has CDR1 MNHNY and CDR2 SVGAGI (reference sequence). V shed 6 bases, J shed 7 bases, and the junction held 11 bases outside the gene matches. The CDR3 is 16 residues long.

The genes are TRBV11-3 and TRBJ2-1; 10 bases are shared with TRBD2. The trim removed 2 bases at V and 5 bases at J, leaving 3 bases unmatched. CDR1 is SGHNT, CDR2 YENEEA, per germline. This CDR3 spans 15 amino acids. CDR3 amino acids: CASSLLAGAHNEQFF. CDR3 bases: TGTGCCAGCAGCTTACTAGCGGGGGCCCACAATGAGCAGTTCTTC.

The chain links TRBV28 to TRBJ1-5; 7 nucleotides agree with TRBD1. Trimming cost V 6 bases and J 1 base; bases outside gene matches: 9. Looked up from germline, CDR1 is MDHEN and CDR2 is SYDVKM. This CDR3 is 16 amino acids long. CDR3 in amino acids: CASRHLIQGSNQPQHF. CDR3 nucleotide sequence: TGTGCCAGCAGACACCTTATACAGGGGAGCAATCAGCCCCAGCATTTT.

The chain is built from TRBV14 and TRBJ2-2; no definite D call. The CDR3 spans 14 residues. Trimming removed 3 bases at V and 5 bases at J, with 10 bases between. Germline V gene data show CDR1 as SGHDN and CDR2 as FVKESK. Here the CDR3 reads CASSQVIVTGELFF. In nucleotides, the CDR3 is TGTGCCAGCAGCCAGGTGATAGTTACCGGGGAGCTGTTTTTT.

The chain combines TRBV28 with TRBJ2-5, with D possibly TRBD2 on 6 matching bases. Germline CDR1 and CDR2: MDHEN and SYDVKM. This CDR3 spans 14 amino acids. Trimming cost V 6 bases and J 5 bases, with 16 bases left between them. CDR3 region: CASRRLEAGETQYF. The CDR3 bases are TGTGCCAGCAGACGCCTCGAGGCGGGGGAGACCCAGTACTTC.

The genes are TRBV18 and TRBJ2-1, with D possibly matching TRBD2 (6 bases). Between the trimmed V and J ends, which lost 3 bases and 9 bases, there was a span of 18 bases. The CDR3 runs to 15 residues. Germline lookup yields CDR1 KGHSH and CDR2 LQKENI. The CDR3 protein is CASSPRGSILSEQFF. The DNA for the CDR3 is TGTGCCAGCTCACCCCGGGGGAGCATCCTCAGTGAGCAGTTCTTC. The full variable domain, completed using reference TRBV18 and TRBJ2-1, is NAGVMQNPRHLVRRRGQEARLRCSPMKGHSHVYWYRQLPEEGLKFMVYLQKENIIDESGMPKERFSAEFPKEGPSILRIQQVVRGDSAAYFCASSPRGSILSEQFFGPGTRLTVL.

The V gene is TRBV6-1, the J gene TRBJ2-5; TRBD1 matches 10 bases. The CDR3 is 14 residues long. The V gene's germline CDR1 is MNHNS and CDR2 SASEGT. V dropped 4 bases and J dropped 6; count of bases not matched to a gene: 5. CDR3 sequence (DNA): TGTGCCAGCAGTGCGACAGGGGGCGGAAAGACCCAGTACTTC. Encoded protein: CASSATGGGKTQYF.

CDR3 region: CASSLYQEDGYTF. The CDR3 bases are TGTGCCAGCAGTTTATACCAGGAGGATGGCTACACCTTC. The chain links TRBV28 to TRBJ1-2; no clear D. The CDR3 has 13 residues. Trimming pared 1 base from V and 6 bases from J, leaving 9 bases between. From germline, CDR1 is MDHEN and CDR2 SYDVKM.

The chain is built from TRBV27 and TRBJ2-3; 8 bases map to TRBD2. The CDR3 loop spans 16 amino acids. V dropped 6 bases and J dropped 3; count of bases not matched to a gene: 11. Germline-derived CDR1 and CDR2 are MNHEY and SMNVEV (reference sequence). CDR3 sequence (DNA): TGTGCCAGCAGGCACTCAATAGCGGGGAGAACAGATACGCAGTATTTT. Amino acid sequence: CASRHSIAGRTDTQYF.

The CDR3 DNA follows: TGTGCCAGCAGCTTAGATGGCTACCAAGAGACCCAGTACTTC. Amino acid sequence: CASSLDGYQETQYF. The V call is TRBV11-2, the J call TRBJ2-5, with unresolved D. Germline V lookup: CDR1 SGHAT, CDR2 FQNNGV. This CDR3 has 14 amino acids. Trimming cost V 0 bases and J 0 bases, with 5 bases left between them.

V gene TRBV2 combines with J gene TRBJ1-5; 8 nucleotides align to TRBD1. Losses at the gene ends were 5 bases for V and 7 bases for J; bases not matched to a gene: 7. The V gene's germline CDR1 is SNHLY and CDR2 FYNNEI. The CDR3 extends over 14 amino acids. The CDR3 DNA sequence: TGTGCCAGCAGTCAGGACAGGGTGGGACAGCCCCAGCATTTT. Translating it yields CASSQDRVGQPQHF.

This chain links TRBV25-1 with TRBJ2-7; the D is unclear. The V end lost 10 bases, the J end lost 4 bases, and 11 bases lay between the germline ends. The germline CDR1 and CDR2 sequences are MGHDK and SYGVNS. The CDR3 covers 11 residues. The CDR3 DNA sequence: TGTGCCACCCGCGGTAGTTACGAGCAGTACTTC. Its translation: CATRGSYEQYF.

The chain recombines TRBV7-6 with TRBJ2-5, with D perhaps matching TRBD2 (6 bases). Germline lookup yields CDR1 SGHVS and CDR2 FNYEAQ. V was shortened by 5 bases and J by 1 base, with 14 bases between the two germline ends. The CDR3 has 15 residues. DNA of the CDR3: TGTGCCAGCAGCCCCCCCGCGGGGCCCCAAGAGACCCAGTACTTC. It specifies CASSPPAGPQETQYF.

CDR3 in amino acids: CASSLNGRGQKETQYF. In DNA form, the CDR3 reads TGTGCCAGCAGCTTAAACGGCAGGGGGCAGAAAGAGACCCAGTACTTC. The J gene is TRBJ2-5, the V gene TRBV7-3; 8 positions agree with TRBD1. This CDR3 has 16 amino acids. The V gene's germline CDR1 is SGHTA and CDR2 FQGTGA. V shed 1 base and J 3 bases; nucleotides not matched to a gene: 7.

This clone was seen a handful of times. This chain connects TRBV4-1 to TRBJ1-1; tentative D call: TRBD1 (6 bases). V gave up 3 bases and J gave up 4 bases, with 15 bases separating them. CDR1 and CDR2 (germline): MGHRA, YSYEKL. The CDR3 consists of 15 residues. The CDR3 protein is CASSQGRGGFTEAFF. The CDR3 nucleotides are TGCGCCAGCAGCCAGGGTAGAGGGGGATTCACTGAAGCTTTCTTT.

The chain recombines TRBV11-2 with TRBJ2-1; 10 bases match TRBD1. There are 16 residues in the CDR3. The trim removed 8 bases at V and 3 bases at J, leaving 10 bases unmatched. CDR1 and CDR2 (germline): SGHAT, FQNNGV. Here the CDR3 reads CASARRGQGVYNEQFF. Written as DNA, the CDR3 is TGTGCCAGCGCCCGGAGAGGACAGGGGGTCTACAATGAGCAGTTCTTC. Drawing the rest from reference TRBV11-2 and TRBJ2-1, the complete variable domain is EAGVAQSPRYKIIEKRQSVAFWCNPISGHATLYWYQQILGQGPKLLIQFQNNGVVDDSQLPKDRFSAERLKGVDSTLKIQPAKLEDSAVYLCASARRGQGVYNEQFFGPGTRLTVL.

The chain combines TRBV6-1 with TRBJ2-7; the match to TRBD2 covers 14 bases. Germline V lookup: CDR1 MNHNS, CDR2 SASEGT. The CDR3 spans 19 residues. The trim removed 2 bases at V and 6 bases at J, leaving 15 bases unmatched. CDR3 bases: TGTGCCAGCAGTGAATCCACCAAAGGACTAGCGGGAGGTCGATTCGAGCAGTACTTC. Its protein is CASSESTKGLAGGRFEQYF.